What follows are 7 T cell receptor beta chains derived from one specimen sequenced in a study of blood T cell repertoires in COVID-19. Libraries were prepared by immunoSEQ multiplex PCR; TCRdb keeps only in-frame clonotypes and omits some of them. The sample carries hundreds of thousands of clones, roughly 87% recorded once. Sequenced input: PBMCs or T cells enriched from blood (not recorded which). These receptors all stem from a woman in her thirties who had recovered from COVID-19.

The chain has TRBV5-4 and TRBJ2-1; 11 nucleotides align to TRBD2. The length of the CDR3 is 16 residues. Per the germline V gene, CDR1 is SGHNT and CDR2 is YYREEE (reference sequence). J was trimmed by 7 bases and V by 3 bases; bases with no gene match: 9. The CDR3 is CASSSTTGTSGNEQFF. CDR3 coding DNA: TGTGCCAGCAGCTCAACAACCGGGACTAGCGGTAATGAGCAGTTCTTC.

The V and J genes are TRBV28 and TRBJ2-1; weak D call: TRBD1 (6 bases). Trimming removed 8 bases from V and 8 bases from J, with 13 bases in between. This CDR3 region has 12 residues. The germline gives CDR1 MDHEN, CDR2 SYDVKM. This chain's CDR3 is CASGTGGHEQFF. DNA for the CDR3: TGTGCCAGCGGAACTGGGGGCCATGAGCAGTTCTTC.

The chain couples TRBV27 to TRBJ1-1; 7 positions agree with TRBD1. With 5 bases clipped from V and 0 bases from J, the junction kept 3 bases outside the gene matches. CDR3 length: 14 amino acids. The germline V gene has CDR1 MNHEY and CDR2 SMNVEV (reference sequence). Here the CDR3 DNA reads TGTGCCAGCAGTCCGCAGGGGGTGAACACTGAAGCTTTCTTT. Translation: CASSPQGVNTEAFF.

DNA of the CDR3: TGTGCCAGCTCACCGTCAACTCGGGACAGGGGGGACACTGAAGCTTTCTTT. Residues: CASSPSTRDRGDTEAFF. J is TRBJ1-1 and V is TRBV18, with 11 nucleotides matching TRBD1. Germline trimming cut 3 bases from V and 3 bases from J; bases unmatched to any gene: 9. The CDR3 spans 17 residues. The germline gives CDR1 KGHSH, CDR2 LQKENI.

The chain links TRBV7-9 to TRBJ2-7, with 7 bases fitting TRBD1. The CDR3 consists of 14 residues. With V trimmed by 5 bases and J by 2 bases, 6 bases remained unmatched. The germline gives CDR1 SEHNR, CDR2 FQNEAQ (reference sequence). As DNA, the CDR3 is TGTGCCAGCAGCAGTCCAGGGGGTCCCTACGAGCAGTACTTC. This translates into CASSSPGGPYEQYF.

This chain connects TRBV5-1 to TRBJ2-4; 8 positions match TRBD1. Germline CDR1 reads SGHRS; CDR2 reads YFSETQ. The J segment lost 0 bases and the V segment lost 4 bases, leaving 6 bases of the junction unmatched. The CDR3 runs 16 residues. The CDR3 reads CASSPRTGLAKNIQYF. The DNA for the CDR3 is TGCGCCAGCAGCCCCCGGACAGGGCTAGCCAAAAACATTCAGTACTTC.

The chain recombines TRBV11-2 with TRBJ2-5; 8 bases are a match to TRBD2. This CDR3 contains 15 residues. The V gene's germline CDR1 is SGHAT and CDR2 FQNNGV. Losses at the gene ends were 5 bases for V and 1 base for J; bases not matched to a gene: 6. CDR3 nucleotides: TGTGCCAGCAGCCGACAGGCGGGGGGCCAAGAGACCCAGTACTTC. Amino acids: CASSRQAGGQETQYF.